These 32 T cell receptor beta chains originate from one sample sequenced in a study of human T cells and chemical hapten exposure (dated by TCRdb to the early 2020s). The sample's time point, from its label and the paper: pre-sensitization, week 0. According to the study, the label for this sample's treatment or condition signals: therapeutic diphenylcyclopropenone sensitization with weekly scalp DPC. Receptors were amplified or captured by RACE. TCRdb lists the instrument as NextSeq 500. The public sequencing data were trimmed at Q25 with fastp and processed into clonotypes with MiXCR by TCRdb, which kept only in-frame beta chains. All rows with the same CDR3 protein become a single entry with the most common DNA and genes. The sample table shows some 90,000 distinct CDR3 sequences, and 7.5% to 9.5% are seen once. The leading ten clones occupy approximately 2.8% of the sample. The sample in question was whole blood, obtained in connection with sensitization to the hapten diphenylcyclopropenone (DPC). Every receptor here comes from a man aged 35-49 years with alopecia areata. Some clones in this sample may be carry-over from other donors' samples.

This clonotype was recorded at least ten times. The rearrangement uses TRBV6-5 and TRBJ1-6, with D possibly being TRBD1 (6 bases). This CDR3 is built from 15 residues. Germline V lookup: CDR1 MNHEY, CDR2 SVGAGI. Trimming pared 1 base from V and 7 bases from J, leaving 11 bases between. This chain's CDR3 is CASSYFRTENSPLHF. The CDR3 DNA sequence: TGTGCCAGCAGTTACTTTCGGACAGAAAATTCACCCCTCCACTTT.

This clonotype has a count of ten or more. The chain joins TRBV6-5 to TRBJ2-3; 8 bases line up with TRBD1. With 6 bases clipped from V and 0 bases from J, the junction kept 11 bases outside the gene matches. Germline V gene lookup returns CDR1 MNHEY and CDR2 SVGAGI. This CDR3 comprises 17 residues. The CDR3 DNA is TGTGCCAGCAGACGGACAGGGTCGGGCCTAAGCACAGATACGCAGTATTTT. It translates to CASRRTGSGLSTDTQYF.

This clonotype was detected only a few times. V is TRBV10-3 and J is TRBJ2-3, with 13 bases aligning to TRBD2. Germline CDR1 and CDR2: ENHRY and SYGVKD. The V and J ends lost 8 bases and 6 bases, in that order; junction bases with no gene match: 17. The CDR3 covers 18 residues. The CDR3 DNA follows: TGTGCCATCCGGCCCGGACTAGCGGGGGCGGCTACAAGGGATACGCAGTATTTT. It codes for CAIRPGLAGAATRDTQYF.

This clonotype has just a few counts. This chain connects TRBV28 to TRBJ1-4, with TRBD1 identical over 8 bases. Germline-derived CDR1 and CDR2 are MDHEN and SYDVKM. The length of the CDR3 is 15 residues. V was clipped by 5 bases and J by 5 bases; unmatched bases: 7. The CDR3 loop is CASSIGQGLNEKLFF. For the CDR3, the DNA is TGTGCCAGCAGTATTGGACAGGGCCTCAATGAAAAACTGTTTTTT.

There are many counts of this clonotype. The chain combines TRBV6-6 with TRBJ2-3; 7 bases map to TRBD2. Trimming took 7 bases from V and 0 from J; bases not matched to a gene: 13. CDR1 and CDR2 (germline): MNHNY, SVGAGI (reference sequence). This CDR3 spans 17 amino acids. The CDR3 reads CASILGLGDPSTDTQYF. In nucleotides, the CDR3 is TGTGCCAGCATCCTAGGACTAGGAGACCCTAGCACAGATACGCAGTATTTT.

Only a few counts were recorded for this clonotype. This CDR3 is CSVGGRETDTQYF. The DNA of the CDR3 is TGCAGCGTTGGAGGGCGGGAGACAGATACGCAGTATTTT. The J gene is TRBJ2-3, the V gene TRBV29-1; 7 bases fit TRBD2. The germline V gene has CDR1 SQVTM and CDR2 ANQGSEA. The CDR3 has 13 amino acids. V was pared by 4 bases and J by 3 bases, with 4 bases of the junction left unmatched.

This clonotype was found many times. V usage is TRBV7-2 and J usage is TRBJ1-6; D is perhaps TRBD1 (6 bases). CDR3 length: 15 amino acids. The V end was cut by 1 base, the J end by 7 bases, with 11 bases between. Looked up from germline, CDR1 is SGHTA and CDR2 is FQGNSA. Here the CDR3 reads CASSLGQGTNSPLHF. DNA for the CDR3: TGTGCCAGCAGCTTAGGGCAGGGGACGAATTCACCCCTCCACTTT.

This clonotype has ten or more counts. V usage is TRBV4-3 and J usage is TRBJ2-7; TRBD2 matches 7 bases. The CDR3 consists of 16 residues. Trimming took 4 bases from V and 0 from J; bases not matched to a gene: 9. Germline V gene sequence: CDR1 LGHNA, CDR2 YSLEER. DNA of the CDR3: TGCGCCAGCAGCCTTTCCGGGACTATGAGCTCCTACGAGCAGTACGTC. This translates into CASSLSGTMSSYEQYV.

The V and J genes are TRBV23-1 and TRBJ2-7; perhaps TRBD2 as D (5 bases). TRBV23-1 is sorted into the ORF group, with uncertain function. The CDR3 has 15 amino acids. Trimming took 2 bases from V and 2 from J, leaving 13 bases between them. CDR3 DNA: TGCGCCAGCAGTCAACCACCCCGGGGAGCCTACGAGCAGTACGTC. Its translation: CASSQPPRGAYEQYV.

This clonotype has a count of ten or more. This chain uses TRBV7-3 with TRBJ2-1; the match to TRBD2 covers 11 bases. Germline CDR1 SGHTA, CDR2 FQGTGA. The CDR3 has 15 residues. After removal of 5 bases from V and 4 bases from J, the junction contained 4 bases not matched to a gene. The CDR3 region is CASSVAGGGYNEQFF. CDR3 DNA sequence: TGTGCCAGCAGCGTAGCGGGAGGGGGTTACAATGAGCAGTTCTTC.

In nucleotides, the CDR3 is TGTGCCGGCTCTAACGGTATCTCTGGGGCCAACGTCCTGACTTTC. The encoded protein is CAGSNGISGANVLTF. This rearrangement joins TRBV12-3 or TRBV12-4 to TRBJ2-6; D uncertain. The CDR3 loop spans 15 amino acids. Trimming took 11 bases from V and 0 from J, leaving 14 bases between them.

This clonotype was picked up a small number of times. CDR3 protein: CASSPGLAGDRPYNEQFF. The CDR3 DNA is TGTGCCAGCAGCCCCGGACTAGCGGGAGACCGGCCCTACAATGAGCAGTTCTTC. The rearrangement links TRBV6-2 or TRBV6-3 to TRBJ2-1; 13 bases match TRBD2. Germline V gene data show CDR1 as MNHEY and CDR2 as SVGEGT. There are 18 residues in the CDR3. The V gene end was trimmed by 6 bases and the J gene end by 2 bases; junction bases not matched to a gene: 10.

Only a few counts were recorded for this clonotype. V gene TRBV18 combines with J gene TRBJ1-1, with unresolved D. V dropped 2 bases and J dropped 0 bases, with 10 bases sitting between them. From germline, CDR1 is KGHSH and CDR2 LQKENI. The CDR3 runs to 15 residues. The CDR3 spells CASSPINSLNTEAFF. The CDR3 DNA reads TGTGCCAGCTCACCAATAAACAGCCTGAACACTGAAGCTTTCTTT.

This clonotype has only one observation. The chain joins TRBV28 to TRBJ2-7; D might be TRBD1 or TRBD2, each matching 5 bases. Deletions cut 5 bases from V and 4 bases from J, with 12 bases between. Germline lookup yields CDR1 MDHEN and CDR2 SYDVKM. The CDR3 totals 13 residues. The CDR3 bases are TGTGCCAGCAGTCCCGGGACGGAATACGAGCAGTACGTC. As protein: CASSPGTEYEQYV.

CDR3 protein: CASSVATAGGPYEQYF. CDR3 sequence (DNA): TGTGCCAGCAGCGTAGCTACCGCGGGAGGGCCCTACGAGCAGTACTTC. The rearrangement joins TRBV9 to TRBJ2-7; 9 nucleotides line up with TRBD2. In germline, CDR1 is SGDLS, CDR2 YYNGEE. Trimming at V came to 0 bases and at J to 2 bases, leaving 6 bases not matched to a gene. This CDR3 is 16 amino acids long. Looking up the rest from reference TRBV9 and TRBJ2-7 gives the full variable domain: DSGVTQTPKHLITATGQRVTLRCSPRSGDLSVYWYQQSLDQGLQFLIQYYNGEERAKGNILERFSAQQFPDLHSELNLSSLELGDSALYFCASSVATAGGPYEQYFGPGTRLTVT.

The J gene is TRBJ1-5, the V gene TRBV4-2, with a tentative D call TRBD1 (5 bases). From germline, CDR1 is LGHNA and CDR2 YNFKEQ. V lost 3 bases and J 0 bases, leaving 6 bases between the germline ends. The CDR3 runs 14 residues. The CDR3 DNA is TGTGCCAGCAGCCAGACAGATAGCAATCAGCCCCAGCATTTT. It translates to CASSQTDSNQPQHF.

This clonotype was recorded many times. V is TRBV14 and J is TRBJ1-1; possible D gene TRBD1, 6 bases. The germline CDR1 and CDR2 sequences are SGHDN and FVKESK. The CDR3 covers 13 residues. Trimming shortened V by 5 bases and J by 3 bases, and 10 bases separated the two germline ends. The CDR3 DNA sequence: TGTGCCAGCAGCTTACGGACAGACACTGAAGCTTTCTTT. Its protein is CASSLRTDTEAFF.

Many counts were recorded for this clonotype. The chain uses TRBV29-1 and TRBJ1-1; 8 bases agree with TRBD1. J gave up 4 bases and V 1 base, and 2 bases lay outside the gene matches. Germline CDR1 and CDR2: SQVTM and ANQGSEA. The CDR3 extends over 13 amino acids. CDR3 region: CSVEGTGFTEAFF. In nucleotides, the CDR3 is TGCAGCGTTGAAGGGACAGGGTTCACTGAAGCTTTCTTT.

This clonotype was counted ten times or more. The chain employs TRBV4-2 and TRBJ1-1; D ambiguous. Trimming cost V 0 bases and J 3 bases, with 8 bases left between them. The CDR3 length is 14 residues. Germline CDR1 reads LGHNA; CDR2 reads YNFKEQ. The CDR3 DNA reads TGTGCCAGCAGCCAAGACCCCCGAGACACTGAAGCTTTCTTT. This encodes CASSQDPRDTEAFF.

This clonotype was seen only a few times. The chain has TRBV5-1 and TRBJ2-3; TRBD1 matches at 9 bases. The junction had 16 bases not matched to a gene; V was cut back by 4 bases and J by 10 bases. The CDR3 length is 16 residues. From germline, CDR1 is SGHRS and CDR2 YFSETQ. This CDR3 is CASSRTGDVLAGAQYF. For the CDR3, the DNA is TGCGCCAGCAGCAGGACAGGGGACGTCTTGGCCGGGGCGCAGTATTTT.

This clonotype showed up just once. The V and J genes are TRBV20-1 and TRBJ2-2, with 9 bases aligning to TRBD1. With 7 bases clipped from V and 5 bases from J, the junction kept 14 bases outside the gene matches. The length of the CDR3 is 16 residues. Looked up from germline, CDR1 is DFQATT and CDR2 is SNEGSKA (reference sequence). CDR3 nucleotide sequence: TGCAGTGATAGCCCCCCCGGGACAGGGCGGACCGGGGAGCTGTTTTTT. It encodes CSDSPPGTGRTGELFF.

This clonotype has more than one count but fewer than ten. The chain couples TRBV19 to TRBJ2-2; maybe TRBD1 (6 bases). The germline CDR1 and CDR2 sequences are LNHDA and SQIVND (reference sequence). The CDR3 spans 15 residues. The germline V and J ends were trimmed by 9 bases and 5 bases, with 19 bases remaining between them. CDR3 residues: CASSGTPVGTGELFF. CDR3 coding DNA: TGTGCCAGCTCCGGGACACCCGTCGGTACCGGGGAGCTGTTTTTT.

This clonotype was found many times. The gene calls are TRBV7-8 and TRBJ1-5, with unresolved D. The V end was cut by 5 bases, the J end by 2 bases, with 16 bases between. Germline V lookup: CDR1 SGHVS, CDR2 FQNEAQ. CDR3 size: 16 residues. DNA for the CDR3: TGTGCCAGCAGCGACTCTAAGGTTACGGGCAATCAGCCCCAGCATTTT. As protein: CASSDSKVTGNQPQHF.

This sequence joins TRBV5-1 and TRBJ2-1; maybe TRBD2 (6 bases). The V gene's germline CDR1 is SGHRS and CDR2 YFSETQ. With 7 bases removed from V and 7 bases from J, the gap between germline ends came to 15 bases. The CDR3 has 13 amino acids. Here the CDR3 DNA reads TGCGCCAGCGGTAGCGGCGCCGGAAATGAGCAGTTCTTC. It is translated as CASGSGAGNEQFF.

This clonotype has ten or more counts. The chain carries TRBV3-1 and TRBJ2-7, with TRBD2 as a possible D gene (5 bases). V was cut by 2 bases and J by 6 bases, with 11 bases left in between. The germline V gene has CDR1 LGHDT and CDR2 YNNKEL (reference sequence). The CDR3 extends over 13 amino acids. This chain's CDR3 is CASSQMRAVEQYF. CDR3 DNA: TGTGCCAGCAGCCAAATGCGAGCGGTCGAGCAGTACTTC.

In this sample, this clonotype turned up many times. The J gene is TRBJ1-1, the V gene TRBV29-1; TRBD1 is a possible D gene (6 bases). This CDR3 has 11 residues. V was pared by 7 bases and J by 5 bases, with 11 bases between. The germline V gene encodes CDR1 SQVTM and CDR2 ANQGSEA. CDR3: CSGEGGTEAFF. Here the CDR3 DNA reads TGCAGCGGGGAGGGGGGTACTGAAGCTTTCTTT.

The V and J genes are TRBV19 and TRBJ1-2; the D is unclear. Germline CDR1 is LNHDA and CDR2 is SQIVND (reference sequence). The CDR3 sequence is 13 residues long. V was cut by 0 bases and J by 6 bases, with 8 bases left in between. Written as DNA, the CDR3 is TGTGCCAGTAGTATAGAACTCGTGGATGGCTACACCTTC. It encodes CASSIELVDGYTF.

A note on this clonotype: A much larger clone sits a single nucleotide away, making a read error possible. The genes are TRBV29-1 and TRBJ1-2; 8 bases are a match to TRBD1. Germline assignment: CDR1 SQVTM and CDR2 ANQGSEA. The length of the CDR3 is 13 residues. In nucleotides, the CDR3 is TGCAGCTTAAGACAGGGGATTGACTATGGCTACATCTTC. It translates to CSLRQGIDYGYIF.

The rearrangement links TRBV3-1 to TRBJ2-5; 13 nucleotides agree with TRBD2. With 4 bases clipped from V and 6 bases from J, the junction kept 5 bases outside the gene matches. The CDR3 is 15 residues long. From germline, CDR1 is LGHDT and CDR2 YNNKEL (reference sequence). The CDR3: CASSLTSGRSKTQYF. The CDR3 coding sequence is TGTGCCAGCAGCCTGACTAGCGGGAGGTCGAAGACCCAGTACTTC.

The CDR3 region is CASSTGSTYEQYV. The CDR3 nucleotides read TGTGCCAGCTCGACAGGATCTACCTACGAGCAGTACGTC. V and J are TRBV6-2 or TRBV6-3 and TRBJ2-7; D may be TRBD1 (6 bases). V was shortened by 8 bases and J by 2 bases, with 13 bases between the two germline ends. From germline, CDR1 is MNHEY and CDR2 SVGEGT. The CDR3 totals 13 residues.

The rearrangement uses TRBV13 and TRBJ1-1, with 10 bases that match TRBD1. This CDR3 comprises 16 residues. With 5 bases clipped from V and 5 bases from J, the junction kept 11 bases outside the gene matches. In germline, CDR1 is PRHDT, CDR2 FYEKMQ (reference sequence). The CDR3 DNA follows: TGTGCCAGCAGCCCACCCCTGACAGGGGGCGCGACTGAAGCTTTCTTT. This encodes CASSPPLTGGATEAFF.

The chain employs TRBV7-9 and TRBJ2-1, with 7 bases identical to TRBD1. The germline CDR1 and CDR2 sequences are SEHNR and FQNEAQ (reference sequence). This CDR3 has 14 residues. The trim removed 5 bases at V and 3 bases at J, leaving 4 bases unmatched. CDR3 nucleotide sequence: TGTGCCAGCAGCAGAGGACAGGTCTACAATGAGCAGTTCTTC. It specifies CASSRGQVYNEQFF.